The present T cell receptor beta chain was sequenced within a study of T cells in Graves' hyperthyroidism and ophthalmopathy. This clonotype has a handful of counts. With 4 bases clipped from V and 15 bases from J, the junction kept 9 bases outside the gene matches. The germline V gene encodes CDR1 SGHRS and CDR2 YFSETQ. This CDR3 region has 14 residues. The TCR beta CDR3 regions underwent amplification using RNA transcripts as the source. An initial round of RT-PCR targeting the TCR CDR3 relied on the HTBI primer set. TCRdb itself ran the multiplex PCR reads through MiXCR, one entry per CDR3 protein. The sample shows hundreds of thousands of distinct CDR3 sequences, 13% to 15% of them seen only once.

Material for sequencing was blood. The TCR sequence derives from a woman aged 18-35 years with Graves' hyperthyroidism. The J gene is TRBJ1-6, the V gene TRBV5-1, with 11 bases aligning to TRBD1. The CDR3 nucleotides are TGCGCCAGCAGCCGGGACAGGGGGGACTCCGACCTCCACTTT. Protein sequence: CASSRDRGDSDLHF.